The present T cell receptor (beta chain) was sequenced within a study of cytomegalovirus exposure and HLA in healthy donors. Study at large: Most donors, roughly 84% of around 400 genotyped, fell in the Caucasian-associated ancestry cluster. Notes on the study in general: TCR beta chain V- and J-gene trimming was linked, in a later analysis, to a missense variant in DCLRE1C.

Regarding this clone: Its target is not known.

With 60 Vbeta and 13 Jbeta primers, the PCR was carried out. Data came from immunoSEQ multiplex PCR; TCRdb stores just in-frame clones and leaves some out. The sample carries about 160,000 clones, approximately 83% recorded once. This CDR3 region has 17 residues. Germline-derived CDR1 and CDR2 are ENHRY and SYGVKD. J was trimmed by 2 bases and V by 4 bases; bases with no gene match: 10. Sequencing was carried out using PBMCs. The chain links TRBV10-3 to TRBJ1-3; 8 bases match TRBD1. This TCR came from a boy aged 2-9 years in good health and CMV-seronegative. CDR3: CAISVGLQGAAGNTIYF. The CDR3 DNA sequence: TGTGCCATCAGTGTTGGGCTTCAGGGGGCAGCTGGAAACACCATATATTTT.